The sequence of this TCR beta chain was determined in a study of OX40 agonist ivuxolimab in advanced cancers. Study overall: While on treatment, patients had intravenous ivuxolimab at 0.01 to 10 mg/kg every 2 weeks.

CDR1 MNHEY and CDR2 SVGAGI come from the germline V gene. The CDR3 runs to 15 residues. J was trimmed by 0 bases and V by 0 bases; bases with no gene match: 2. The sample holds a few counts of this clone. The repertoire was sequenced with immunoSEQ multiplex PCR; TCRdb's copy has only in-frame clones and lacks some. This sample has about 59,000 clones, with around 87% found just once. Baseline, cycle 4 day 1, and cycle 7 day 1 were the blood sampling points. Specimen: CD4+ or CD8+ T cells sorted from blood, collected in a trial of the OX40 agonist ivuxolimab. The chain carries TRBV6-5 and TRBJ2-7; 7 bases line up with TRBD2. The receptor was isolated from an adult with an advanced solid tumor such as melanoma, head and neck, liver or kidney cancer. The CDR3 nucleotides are TGTGCCAGCAGTTACTCGGGGAGGGCCTCCTACGAGCAGTACTTC. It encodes CASSYSGRASYEQYF.